This T cell receptor (beta chain) was sequenced for a study of CD8 T cells in Susac syndrome. Germline values: CDR1 SQVTM, CDR2 ANQGSEA. J lost 1 base, V lost 6 bases, and 2 bases had no gene match. The length of the CDR3 is 12 residues. TEMRA cells were FACS-enriched, unlike CD8+ and CD4+ T cells, which were negatively isolated. Random hexamers served to reverse transcribe roughly 0.5 to 1 ug RNA. Multiplex immunoSEQ PCR targeted 54 Vbeta and 13 Jbeta TCR beta segments. Each CDR3 protein is one row after TCRdb ran MiXCR on the immunoSEQ multiplex PCR reads. The data hold some 190,000 distinct CDR3 sequences, with 85% to 95% observed a single time.

The receptor was derived from a human donor in good health. The sequencing sample was made of CD4+ T cells from PBMCs. The chain links TRBV29-1 to TRBJ2-7; 8 bases match TRBD2. CDR3 amino acids: CSVRGGSYEQYF. DNA for the CDR3: TGCAGCGTCCGCGGGGGGTCCTACGAGCAGTACTTC.